This record looks at one T cell receptor (beta chain) sequence and its context. The antigen is unknown. The sample carries other DNA sequences with the same CDR3. Sequenced by immunoSEQ multiplex PCR; TCRdb stores in-frame clones only, minus some. The repertoire holds approximately 30,000 clones, with approximately 86% as singletons. This sample is part of a study of T cells in localized non-small cell lung cancer. Points from the study as a whole: Higher T cell density in the blood was associated with longer overall survival, whereas higher adjacent-lung clonality associated with shorter survival. Because only a single region of the tumor was sequenced, heterogeneity remains possible.

This CDR3 has 16 amino acids. Germline V gene data show CDR1 as MGHRA and CDR2 as YSYEKL. Trimming removed 0 bases at V and 4 bases at J, with 13 bases between. The source is a man between 40 and 75 years old with stage III lung adenocarcinoma. The specimen was peripheral blood mononuclear cells, collected before any cancer treatment. V is TRBV4-1 and J is TRBJ1-5; D gene unclear. The CDR3 is CASSQDGGLGNQPQHF. CDR3 DNA: TGCGCCAGCAGCCAAGATGGAGGGCTAGGAAATCAGCCCCAGCATTTT.